This entry is about one T cell receptor (beta chain). This record belongs to a study of blood T cells in healthy people across ages. The use of a sample-barcoded 5' primer and a J-beta primer mix characterized a second PCR of about 6 to 11 cycles. Each cDNA molecule carried a tag from a template-switch adaptor that contained 12 random nucleotides. TCRdb re-called the 5' RACE reads through MiXCR, storing one row per CDR3 protein. Of 2 million or so distinct CDR3 sequences listed, roughly 50% are singletons. The sequenced sample was blood. The source is a woman between 35 and 50 years old in good health.

The CDR3 DNA sequence: TGTGCCAGCGGGGGGGACGCCAGACTTCAAGAGACCCAGTACTTC. It encodes CASGGDARLQETQYF. The rearrangement joins TRBV6-1 to TRBJ2-5, with 7 bases fitting TRBD2. The CDR3 contains 15 residues. CDR1 is MNHNS and CDR2 is SASEGT in the germline V gene. With V trimmed by 8 bases and J by 2 bases, 11 bases remained unmatched.